This T cell receptor (beta chain) was sequenced in a study of blood T cell repertoires in COVID-19. The CDR3 covers 16 residues. CDR1 and CDR2 (germline): SGHRS, YFSETQ. With 4 bases clipped from V and 7 bases from J, the junction kept 14 bases outside the gene matches. This table comes from immunoSEQ multiplex PCR, and its TCRdb copy is limited to in-frame clones, with some not included. Found here are 120,000 or so clones, around 90% of them singletons; the top ten hold roughly 8%. This clonotype originated in a human donor in a cohort sampled during active COVID-19. The sequenced material came from peripheral blood. The chain links TRBV5-1 to TRBJ2-7; 10 bases line up with TRBD2. The CDR3 spells CASSGGLATIYVEQYF. CDR3 coding DNA: TGCGCCAGCAGCGGGGGACTAGCGACAATCTACGTGGAGCAGTACTTC. Looking up the rest from reference TRBV5-1 and TRBJ2-7 gives the full variable domain: KAGVTQTPRYLIKTRGQQVTLSCSPISGHRSVSWYQQTPGQGLQFLFEYFSETQRNKGNFPGRFSGRQFSNSRSEMNVSTLELGDSALYLCASSGGLATIYVEQYFGPGTRLTVT.